The T cell receptor (beta chain) described here comes from a study of T cell changes during pregnancy in multiple sclerosis. Here immunoSEQ multiplex PCR was the method, and the copy in TCRdb shows in-frame clones only, minus some. The sample includes some 18,000 clones, around 86% of them seen just once. The V gene's germline CDR1 is MNHEY and CDR2 SMNVEV (reference sequence). The CDR3 length is 14 residues. V dropped 2 bases and J dropped 2 bases, with 9 bases sitting between them. The specimen comprised CD8+ T cells from peripheral blood mononuclear cells, sampled in the third trimester of pregnancy. The receptor comes from a female donor in good health, enrolled as a control in a pregnancy study. V usage is TRBV27 and J usage is TRBJ1-2, with D possibly being TRBD1 (6 bases). The CDR3 loop is CASSLAGENYGYTF. CDR3 bases: TGTGCCAGCAGTTTAGCAGGGGAGAACTATGGCTACACCTTC.